These 21 T cell receptor beta chains were sequenced from one sample in a study of blood T cell repertoires in COVID-19. TCRdb's table, derived via immunoSEQ multiplex PCR, lists solely in-frame clones and lacks some. Of a few hundred thousand clones listed, about 86% are singletons. What was sequenced was peripheral blood. These receptors were taken from a woman under 40 who had recovered from COVID-19.

Only one count was recorded for this clone. The chain combines TRBV6-5 with TRBJ1-1, with a tentative D call TRBD1 (5 bases). Trimming took 8 bases from V and 1 from J, leaving 11 bases between them. This CDR3 region has 13 residues. Germline V gene data show CDR1 as MNHEY and CDR2 as SVGAGI. CDR3 protein: CASRRGGNTEAFF. CDR3 nucleotide sequence: TGTGCCAGCCGGCGGGGGGGGAACACTGAAGCTTTCTTT.

This chain links TRBV7-9 with TRBJ1-1; no reliable D call. CDR1 and CDR2 from the germline V gene are SEHNR and FQNEAQ (reference sequence). V was trimmed by 5 bases and J by 0 bases, leaving 16 bases between them. This CDR3 is 16 amino acids long. CDR3: CASSPSDGIMNTEAFF. CDR3 bases: TGTGCCAGCAGCCCGTCGGACGGGATCATGAACACTGAAGCTTTCTTT.

This chain uses TRBV18 with TRBJ1-2; D call uncertain. Germline CDR1 reads KGHSH; CDR2 reads LQKENI. The CDR3 loop spans 15 amino acids. Trimming took off 2 bases at V and 0 bases at J, with 10 bases between the two ends. The CDR3 bases are TGTGCCAGCTCACCAACCCGGGGAACTAACTATGGCTACACCTTC. Encoded protein: CASSPTRGTNYGYTF.

The rearrangement joins TRBV5-1 to TRBJ1-2; the match to TRBD1 covers 9 bases. V shed 4 bases and J 2 bases; nucleotides not matched to a gene: 3. The CDR3 runs 14 residues. Germline lookup yields CDR1 SGHRS and CDR2 YFSETQ. In nucleotides, the CDR3 is TGCGCCAGCAGCCCCGGACAGGGGAACTATGGCTACACCTTC. Its protein product is CASSPGQGNYGYTF.

J is TRBJ2-7 and V is TRBV9; 7 bases map to TRBD2. The germline V gene has CDR1 SGDLS and CDR2 YYNGEE. This CDR3 is built from 13 residues. V shed 5 bases, J shed 4 bases, and the junction held 6 bases outside the gene matches. CDR3 sequence reads: CASSPWGGYEQYF. The CDR3 bases are TGTGCCAGCAGTCCATGGGGGGGTTACGAGCAGTACTTC.

The V gene is TRBV5-4, the J gene TRBJ2-3, with 8 bases identical to TRBD2. V shed 4 bases, J shed 5 bases, and the junction held 18 bases outside the gene matches. From germline, CDR1 is SGHNT and CDR2 YYREEE (reference sequence). The CDR3 contains 18 residues. CDR3 sequence: CASSLTGSGSGAGDTQYF. As DNA, the CDR3 is TGTGCCAGCAGCCTCACAGGGAGCGGGAGTGGGGCGGGAGATACGCAGTATTTT.

This clone occurred once. The chain has TRBV28 and TRBJ1-5; no firm D call. The V gene lost 6 bases and the J gene lost 1 base, with 4 bases spanning the gap. The germline CDR1 and CDR2 sequences are MDHEN and SYDVKM. The CDR3 loop spans 12 amino acids. This CDR3 is CASSRSNQPQHF. Here the CDR3 DNA reads TGTGCCAGCAGCAGAAGCAATCAGCCCCAGCATTTT.

J is TRBJ2-5 and V is TRBV5-1; TRBD1 is a possible D gene (6 bases). The V gene lost 2 bases and the J gene lost 7 bases, with 12 bases spanning the gap. Germline lookup yields CDR1 SGHRS and CDR2 YFSETQ. This CDR3 comprises 13 residues. CDR3 in DNA: TGCGCCAGCAGCTTTCGGACAGACGGGACCCAGTACTTC. This encodes CASSFRTDGTQYF.

The chain employs TRBV7-9 and TRBJ2-1, with TRBD1 matching over 8 bases. The CDR3 loop spans 15 amino acids. The trim removed 5 bases at V and 5 bases at J, leaving 8 bases unmatched. Germline CDR1 reads SEHNR; CDR2 reads FQNEAQ (reference sequence). CDR3: CASSAQDRAHNEQFF. CDR3 nucleotides: TGTGCCAGCAGCGCCCAGGACAGGGCCCACAATGAGCAGTTCTTC.

The chain employs TRBV7-2 and TRBJ1-2; D is unclear. There are 12 residues in the CDR3. CDR1 SGHTA and CDR2 FQGNSA come from the germline V gene. V was shortened by 3 bases and J by 7 bases, with 9 bases between the two germline ends. The CDR3 DNA reads TGTGCCAGCAGCTTCCTTAGTAGTGGCTACACCTTC. This sequence encodes CASSFLSSGYTF.

V and J are TRBV2 and TRBJ2-7, with 7 nucleotides matching TRBD1. CDR3 length: 13 residues. The V segment lost 6 bases and the J segment 2 bases; nucleotides outside the gene matches: 4. CDR1 and CDR2 (germline): SNHLY, FYNNEI. CDR3 in DNA: TGTGCCAGCAGCGGACAGGAGACCTACGAGCAGTACTTC. Translated, it gives CASSGQETYEQYF.

The V call is TRBV6-2 or TRBV6-3, the J call TRBJ2-6; D is perhaps TRBD1 (6 bases). The CDR3 is 15 amino acids. Looked up from germline, CDR1 is MNHEY and CDR2 is SVGEGT. The V end was cut by 6 bases, the J end by 0 bases, with 9 bases between. The CDR3 region is CASSFRGSGANVLTF. DNA of the CDR3: TGTGCCAGCAGCTTCAGGGGCTCTGGGGCCAACGTCCTGACTTTC.

V usage is TRBV6-5 and J usage is TRBJ2-6, with D hard to call. The germline V and J ends were trimmed by 7 bases and 0 bases, with 10 bases remaining between them. The CDR3 has 15 amino acids. Germline V CDR1 and CDR2: MNHEY, SVGAGI. The chain's CDR3 is CASTSSGSGANVLTF. CDR3 DNA sequence: TGTGCCAGCACGAGTAGTGGCTCTGGGGCCAACGTCCTGACTTTC.

This clone has more than one count but fewer than ten. This chain uses TRBV28 with TRBJ1-1; the match to TRBD1 covers 8 bases. Germline CDR1 MDHEN, CDR2 SYDVKM. J lost 1 base, V lost 6 bases, and 1 base had no gene match. CDR3 size: 13 residues. CDR3 region: CASRQGENTEAFF. The CDR3 bases are TGTGCCAGCAGACAGGGGGAGAACACTGAAGCTTTCTTT.

The V call is TRBV27, the J call TRBJ2-1; D is perhaps TRBD2 (7 bases). Trimming took off 0 bases at V and 4 bases at J, with 13 bases between the two ends. The CDR3 has 16 amino acids. The V gene's germline CDR1 is MNHEY and CDR2 SMNVEV (reference sequence). The CDR3 protein is CASSLSGGGVYNEQFF. CDR3 nucleotide sequence: TGTGCCAGCAGTTTATCGGGGGGGGGCGTTTACAATGAGCAGTTCTTC.

The V gene is TRBV27, the J gene TRBJ1-3; D is perhaps TRBD1 (5 bases). The CDR3 loop spans 15 amino acids. Trimming took 5 bases from V and 4 from J, leaving 15 bases between them. Looked up from germline, CDR1 is MNHEY and CDR2 is SMNVEV (reference sequence). The CDR3 region has the DNA TGTGCCAGCAGTACAAGGGGTGTTTCGGGAAACACCATATATTTT. Protein: CASSTRGVSGNTIYF.

The chain recombines TRBV12-3 or TRBV12-4 with TRBJ1-1, with D unresolved. The CDR3 extends over 11 amino acids. The germline V and J ends were trimmed by 7 bases and 4 bases, with 7 bases remaining between them. CDR3 amino acids: CASKDSTEAFF. The CDR3 bases are TGTGCCAGCAAAGATAGCACTGAAGCTTTCTTT.

This rearrangement joins TRBV6-6 to TRBJ1-4, with TRBD1 matching 9 bases. Looked up from germline, CDR1 is MNHNY and CDR2 is SVGAGI (reference sequence). V shed 4 bases, J shed 12 bases, and the junction held 6 bases outside the gene matches. This CDR3 spans 13 amino acids. The CDR3 reads CASSFYRGQELFF. The CDR3 bases are TGTGCCAGCAGTTTCTACAGGGGGCAAGAACTGTTTTTT.

J is TRBJ1-1 and V is TRBV4-1, with D perhaps matching TRBD1 (6 bases). Trimming took off 0 bases at V and 0 bases at J, with 11 bases between the two ends. The CDR3 has 16 residues. CDR1 and CDR2 (germline): MGHRA, YSYEKL. CDR3 nucleotide sequence: TGCGCCAGCAGCCAAGATCCAGGGGACATGAACACTGAAGCTTTCTTT. Amino acid sequence: CASSQDPGDMNTEAFF.

This clone was seen only once. The genes are TRBV4-2 and TRBJ2-2, with 8 bases that match TRBD2. The CDR3 has 16 residues. The trim removed 3 bases at V and 6 bases at J, leaving 9 bases unmatched. Germline lookup yields CDR1 LGHNA and CDR2 YNFKEQ. The CDR3 nucleotides read TGTGCCAGCAGCCAGAGACTAGCGCGAGAGGCCGGGGAGCTGTTTTTT. It encodes CASSQRLAREAGELFF.

This clone was observed a few times. The CDR3 region is CASSPIRRTGSHGYTF. CDR3 sequence (DNA): TGTGCCAGCAGTCCCATACGCCGGACAGGGTCTCATGGCTACACCTTC. The chain joins TRBV28 to TRBJ1-2; 8 nucleotides line up with TRBD1. CDR1 MDHEN and CDR2 SYDVKM come from the germline V gene. The junction had 14 bases not matched to a gene; V was cut back by 5 bases and J by 6 bases. The length of the CDR3 is 16 residues.